Shown below are 5 T cell receptor beta chains from a single sample sequenced in a study of cytomegalovirus exposure and HLA in healthy donors (dated by TCRdb to the late 2010s). Preparation of the library involved the immunoSEQ multiplex PCR assay. For the multiplex PCR, a mixture combining 60 forward primers for TCR Vbeta segments and 13 reverse primers for TCR Jbeta segments was used. Drawn from immuneACCESS, this table holds only the in-frame rearrangements with V and J called that TCRdb kept. Clones are partly lost; checked studies trace under half to an unresolved V gene and leave the rest unexplained. This sample has about 170,000 clones in its table, and about four fifths of those were observed once. The top ten clones comprise 2% to 2.5% of the sample. The sequenced material came from PBMCs. These receptors were obtained from a woman aged 45-60 years in good health and CMV-seronegative.

CDR3: CASSLPGLAGGGEQFF. The CDR3 DNA follows: TGCGCCAGCAGCCTACCGGGACTAGCGGGAGGGGGCGAGCAGTTCTTC. The chain links TRBV5-1 to TRBJ2-1; TRBD2 matches 16 bases. CDR1 is SGHRS and CDR2 is YFSETQ in the germline V gene. The CDR3 has 16 amino acids. After removal of 4 bases from V and 10 bases from J, the junction contained 8 bases not matched to a gene. Filled out from reference TRBV5-1 and TRBJ2-1, the complete variable domain reads KAGVTQTPRYLIKTRGQQVTLSCSPISGHRSVSWYQQTPGQGLQFLFEYFSETQRNKGNFPGRFSGRQFSNSRSEMNVSTLELGDSALYLCASSLPGLAGGGEQFFGPGTRLTVL.

The chain couples TRBV10-3 to TRBJ2-7; the match to TRBD1 covers 7 bases. The germline gives CDR1 ENHRY, CDR2 SYGVKD. With V trimmed by 3 bases and J by 0 bases, 11 bases remained unmatched. The CDR3 spans 17 residues. DNA of the CDR3: TGTGCCATCAGTGACTCCCAAACAGGGGCCCCCTCCTACGAGCAGTACTTC. This translates into CAISDSQTGAPSYEQYF.

The chain uses TRBV19 and TRBJ1-1; a possible D gene is TRBD1 (6 bases). Looked up from germline, CDR1 is LNHDA and CDR2 is SQIVND (reference sequence). The CDR3 runs to 14 residues. The V and J ends lost 8 bases and 4 bases respectively, with 17 bases between them. CDR3 sequence reads: CASCLQGKFTEAFF. DNA for the CDR3: TGTGCCAGTTGCCTCCAGGGGAAATTCACTGAAGCTTTCTTT.

This rearrangement joins TRBV28 to TRBJ1-4; D is unclear. The CDR3 loop spans 12 amino acids. Trimming took 6 bases from V and 8 from J, leaving 10 bases between them. The germline gives CDR1 MDHEN, CDR2 SYDVKM. The CDR3 spells CASRTAGEKLFF. The CDR3 nucleotides read TGTGCCAGCAGAACGGCCGGGGAAAAACTGTTTTTT.

This chain connects TRBV4-3 to TRBJ2-7; 10 nucleotides match TRBD1. Germline loops: CDR1 LGHNA, CDR2 YSLEER. V lost 3 bases to trimming and J lost 4 bases; unmatched junction nucleotides: 6. The CDR3 covers 15 residues. CDR3: CASSQEDRGRYEQYF. Here the CDR3 DNA reads TGCGCCAGCAGCCAGGAGGACAGGGGGAGATACGAGCAGTACTTC.